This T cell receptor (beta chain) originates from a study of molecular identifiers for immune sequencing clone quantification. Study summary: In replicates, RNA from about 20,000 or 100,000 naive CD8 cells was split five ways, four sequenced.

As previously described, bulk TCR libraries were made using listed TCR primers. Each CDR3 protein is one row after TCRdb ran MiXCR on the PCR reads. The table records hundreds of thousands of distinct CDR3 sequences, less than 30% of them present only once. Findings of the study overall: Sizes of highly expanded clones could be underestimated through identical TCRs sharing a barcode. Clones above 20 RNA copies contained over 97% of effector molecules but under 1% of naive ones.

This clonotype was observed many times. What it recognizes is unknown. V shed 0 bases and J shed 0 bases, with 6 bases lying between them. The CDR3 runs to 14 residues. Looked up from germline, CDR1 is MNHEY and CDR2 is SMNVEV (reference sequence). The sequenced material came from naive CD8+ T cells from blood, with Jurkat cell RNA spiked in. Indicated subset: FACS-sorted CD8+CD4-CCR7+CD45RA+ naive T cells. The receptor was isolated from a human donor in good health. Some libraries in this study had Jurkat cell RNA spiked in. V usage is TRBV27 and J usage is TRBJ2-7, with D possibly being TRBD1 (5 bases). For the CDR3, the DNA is TGTGCCAGCAGTTTATCCGACAGCTCCTACGAGCAGTACTTC. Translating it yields CASSLSDSSYEQYF.